Listed below are T cell receptor beta chains from one sample, sequenced in a study of CD8+CD57+ T cells in acquired aplastic anemia. TCRdb re-derived calls from the reads in MiXCR, one entry per CDR3 protein. The sample lists about 180,000 distinct CDR3 sequences, 45% to 60% occurring once. The sample consisted of sorted CD4+, CD8+, or CD8+CD57+ T cells (not recorded which) from PBMCs. These receptors came from a human donor with aplastic anemia. CDR3s include the opening cysteine and the closing phenylalanine or tryptophan. D genes are given only for firm matches. Clone size is shown for a subset of rows, as once, few, many or a class of expanded clone.

J	V	D	size	DNA	CDR3
TRBJ1-5	TRBV24-1	NA	NA	TGTGCCACCAGTGATGCCAATCAGCCCCAGCATTTT	CATSDANQPQHF
TRBJ2-3	TRBV11-1	NA	many	TGTGCCAGCAGCCCCCGGGGGAGTAGCACAGATACGCAGTATTTT	CASSPRGSSTDTQYF
TRBJ2-7	TRBV12-3/TRBV12-4	NA	NA	TGTGCCAGCAGTTTAGGGGGCGCGGTTTACGAGCAGTACTTC	CASSLGGAVYEQYF
TRBJ1-5	TRBV24-1	NA	NA	TGTGCCACCAGTACCCGGGCTAATAATCAGCCCCAGCATTTT	CATSTRANNQPQHF
TRBJ2-7	TRBV19	NA	NA	TGTGCCAGTAGTATAGAGGTGGGCAGCTCCTACGAGCAGTACTTC	CASSIEVGSSYEQYF
TRBJ1-2	TRBV15	NA	NA	TGTGCCACCAGCAGAGATCGCGAACAGAGCTTC	CATSRDREQSF
TRBJ2-5	TRBV2	NA	few	TGTGCCAGCAGTAATGGACTCACCGGGCTAGAGACCCAGTACTTC	CASSNGLTGLETQYF
TRBJ2-5	TRBV6-5	TRBD2	many	TGTGCCAGCCGGCGGGGGGTATCAGAGACCCAGTACTTC	CASRRGVSETQYF
TRBJ1-2	TRBV2	TRBD1	many	TGTGCCAGCAGCGGGCACCGACAGGGCGGGGATGGCTACACCTTC	CASSGHRQGGDGYTF
TRBJ1-1	TRBV5-1	TRBD1	many	TGCGCCAGCAGCTTGTGGACAGGGGGTTTGAACACTGAAGCTTTCTTT	CASSLWTGGLNTEAFF
TRBJ2-2	TRBV6-1	TRBD1	many	TGTGCCAGCAGTGGGGCAGGGGGCGTTGTCACCCGGGAGCTGTTTTTT	CASSGAGGVVTRELFF
TRBJ2-2	TRBV30	NA	once	TGTGCCTGGAGTGTACTGGCGGGGACCGGGGAGCTGTTTTTT	CAWSVLAGTGELFF
TRBJ1-2	TRBV19	TRBD1	NA	TGTGCCAGTAGTATAGGGGGACAGGCGATCTATGGCTACACCTTC	CASSIGGQAIYGYTF
TRBJ1-2	TRBV6-1	TRBD1	many	TGTGCCAGCAGCCCCGGGACAGGGACCTATGGCTACACCTTC	CASSPGTGTYGYTF
TRBJ2-5	TRBV18	NA	NA	TGTGCCAGCTCACGCGGAGAACAAGAGACCCAGTACTTC	CASSRGEQETQYF
TRBJ2-7	TRBV29-1	NA	NA	TGCAGCGTTGGTAAGGTCTCCTACGAGCAGTACTTC	CSVGKVSYEQYF
TRBJ2-5	TRBV20-1	NA	many	TGCAGTGCTCTAGGGGGGGAAGTAGGAGAGACCCAGTACTTC	CSALGGEVGETQYF
TRBJ2-7	TRBV24-1	TRBD2	NA	TGTGCCACCAGTGATCCGGGGGGCTACGAGCAGTACTTC	CATSDPGGYEQYF
TRBJ2-1	TRBV20-1	NA	NA	TGCAGTGCTAGAGATTCCGCAGGGTCAGGTGAGCAGTTCTTC	CSARDSAGSGEQFF
TRBJ2-5	TRBV19	TRBD2	NA	TGTGCCAGTAAACTAGCGGACCTACGGAAGGAGACCCAGTACTTC	CASKLADLRKETQYF
TRBJ2-3	TRBV7-8	TRBD1	NA	TGTGCCAGCAGCTGGGGGACAGGGAGCACAGATACGCAGTATTTT	CASSWGTGSTDTQYF
TRBJ2-2	TRBV19	NA	NA	TGTGCCAGTAGTATCTCCCACAACACCGGGGAGCTGTTTTTT	CASSISHNTGELFF
TRBJ2-1	TRBV6-5	NA	NA	TGTGCCAGCAGTTTACAAGAAAATCGGTGGGTACCGTTCTTC	CASSLQENRWVPFF
TRBJ2-2	TRBV19	NA	NA	TGTGCCAGTAGTACCGACAGTGTTGGGGAGCTGTTTTTT	CASSTDSVGELFF
TRBJ2-5	TRBV15	TRBD2	NA	TGTGCCACCAGCAGCGGGACTAGCGGGAGGGAGACCCAGTACTTC	CATSSGTSGRETQYF
TRBJ2-2	TRBV7-3	NA	NA	TGTGCCAGCACCCTTATCCGCGGCGGGGAGCTGTTTTTT	CASTLIRGGELFF
TRBJ1-2	TRBV15	NA	NA	TGTGCCACCGCGACAGGAGCGTATGGCTACACCTTC	CATATGAYGYTF
TRBJ1-2	TRBV12-5	NA	many	TGTGCTAGTGGTTTGTACGGTAACTATGGCTACACCTTC	CASGLYGNYGYTF
TRBJ2-7	TRBV12-3/TRBV12-4	NA	many	TGTGCCAGCCAGTCAGGATCTAGCTCCTACGAGCAGTACTTC	CASQSGSSSYEQYF
TRBJ2-2	TRBV20-1	NA	NA	TGCAGTGCTCCCGCTACCCCCGCGAACACCGGGGAGCTGTTTTTT	CSAPATPANTGELFF
TRBJ1-1	TRBV3-1	NA	many	TGTGCCAGCAGCCCATCGGTACGGGCGGGGAACACTGAAGCTTTCTTT	CASSPSVRAGNTEAFF
TRBJ2-7	TRBV19	NA	NA	TGTGCCAGTAGTCCGGGACCACCTCCCTACGAGCAGTACTTC	CASSPGPPPYEQYF
TRBJ2-1	TRBV20-1	NA	many	TGCAGTGCTAGTGGGGGGGCCGGACGGAGTGAGCAGTTCTTC	CSASGGAGRSEQFF
TRBJ2-3	TRBV11-1	TRBD2	NA	TGTGCCAGCAGCCCACTAGCGGCAAGGACAGATACGCAGTATTTT	CASSPLAARTDTQYF
TRBJ2-5	TRBV20-1	TRBD2	NA	TGCAGTGCTAGTGGGACTAGCAGCCAAGAGACCCAGTACTTC	CSASGTSSQETQYF
TRBJ2-6	TRBV12-5	TRBD1	NA	TGTGCTAGTGGTTCGAACTCGGGACAGGGATTCACTGGGGCCAACGTCCTGACTTTC	CASGSNSGQGFTGANVLTF
TRBJ1-1	TRBV7-3	NA	NA	TGTGCCAGCAGTTCAGGGTACGGCACTGAAGCTTTCTTT	CASSSGYGTEAFF
TRBJ1-2	TRBV6-1	NA	many	TGTGCCAGCAGTCCCACAACCCCGAACTATGGCTACACCTTC	CASSPTTPNYGYTF
TRBJ1-1	TRBV2	TRBD1	many	TGTGCCAGCAGCCGGGACAGGAACACTGAAGCTTTCTTT	CASSRDRNTEAFF
TRBJ2-1	TRBV9	TRBD2	NA	TGTGCCAGCAGCGGCAGCGGGGTCGCTTACAATGAGCAGTTCTTC	CASSGSGVAYNEQFF
TRBJ1-5	TRBV28	TRBD1	NA	TGTGCCAGCAGTTTAAGGGGAAACGGGGGGACAGCTTATAGCAATCAGCCCCAGCATTTT	CASSLRGNGGTAYSNQPQHF
TRBJ1-4	TRBV6-1	NA	few	TGTGCCAGCAGGGTGGGGCTTGGGGGAGGGGAAAAACTGTTTTTT	CASRVGLGGGEKLFF
TRBJ2-3	TRBV20-1	TRBD2	NA	TGCAGCGGGAGACTAGCGGTGAGCACAGATACGCAGTATTTT	CSGRLAVSTDTQYF
TRBJ2-1	TRBV19	NA	many	TGTGCCAGTAGTATGGCCTTATCGGGCATGCTGTTCTTC	CASSMALSGMLFF
TRBJ1-1	TRBV20-1	NA	few	TGCAGTGCTAAAGAGGGGTCGCACACTGAAGCTTTCTTT	CSAKEGSHTEAFF
TRBJ2-1	TRBV6-1	NA	NA	TGTGCCAGTCAAAAGCGTCAATCCTACAATGAGCAGTTCTTC	CASQKRQSYNEQFF
TRBJ2-5	TRBV19	NA	NA	TGTGCCAGTAGTATGAGGAGGGAGACCCAGTACTTC	CASSMRRETQYF
TRBJ1-1	TRBV7-9	NA	many	TGTGCCAGCAGCCTCGGGGCCAACACTGAAGCTTTCTTT	CASSLGANTEAFF
TRBJ2-7	TRBV6-1	TRBD1	NA	TGTGCCAGCAGGCGACAAGGACAGGGAGGTACCTACGAGCAGTACTTC	CASRRQGQGGTYEQYF
TRBJ1-5	TRBV29-1	NA	NA	TGCAGGGCCGGGACACAGAATCAGCCCCAGCATTTT	CRAGTQNQPQHF
TRBJ2-7	TRBV29-1	TRBD1	NA	TGCAGCGTCGACCCGGGACAGTTCTACGAGCAGTACTTC	CSVDPGQFYEQYF
TRBJ1-5	TRBV6-1	TRBD1	many	TGTGCCAGCAGTGAAGGACAGGGGAGGCAGCCCCAGCATTTT	CASSEGQGRQPQHF
TRBJ2-1	TRBV19	NA	once	TGTGCCGGTAGCAGGACTCCCCGAAATGAGCAGTTCTTC	CAGSRTPRNEQFF
TRBJ2-3	TRBV6-1	TRBD1	NA	TGTGCCAGCAGTCCGGTACCGGGACAGCGCACAGATACGCAGTATTTT	CASSPVPGQRTDTQYF
TRBJ1-1	TRBV20-1	TRBD1	NA	TGCAGTGCTACCCGGGACAGGGTCACTGAAGCTTTCTTT	CSATRDRVTEAFF